This TCR beta chain was retrieved from a study of blood T cell repertoires in COVID-19. Study details: Samples came from the United States, Italy and Spain, spanning acute and convalescent COVID-19. The analysed material was cDNA or gDNA that came from T cells, B-cell-depleted T cells, or PBMCs.

The trim removed 3 bases at V and 0 bases at J, leaving 2 bases unmatched. The CDR3 sequence is 15 residues long. Germline V lookup: CDR1 SGHRS, CDR2 YFSETQ. Original processing methods: By means of reference gene primer amplification, nucleated cell counts were estimated. The protocol was immunoSEQ multiplex PCR, while the TCRdb copy is restricted to in-frame clones and leaves out a portion. V and J calls and clone size are those listed in that table; D and trimming were worked out from the DNA. This sample yields fewer than 90,000 clones, of which roughly 90% are seen a single time; 15% belongs to the top ten.

This receptor was obtained from a male donor with acute or convalescent COVID-19. This rearrangement joins TRBV5-1 to TRBJ1-4; 7 bases align to TRBD1. The specimen was peripheral blood. CDR3 in amino acids: CASSYTGATNEKLFF. Here the CDR3 DNA reads TGCGCCAGCAGCTATACAGGGGCAACTAATGAAAAACTGTTTTTT. The full variable domain, in which reference TRBV5-1 and TRBJ1-4 provide the parts outside the CDR3, is KAGVTQTPRYLIKTRGQQVTLSCSPISGHRSVSWYQQTPGQGLQFLFEYFSETQRNKGNFPGRFSGRQFSNSRSEMNVSTLELGDSALYLCASSYTGATNEKLFFGSGTQLSVL.